This T cell receptor (beta chain) derives from a study of blood T cells in healthy people across ages. Study-wide points: Naive CD4+ cell counts and diversity both ran higher in long-lived than in aged donors.

The germline V gene has CDR1 MDHEN and CDR2 SYDVKM. V lost 4 bases and J lost 3, with 13 bases in between. The CDR3 covers 15 residues. The study recruited healthy Caucasian donors from Russia who were aged about 6 to 100. In the case of this clonotype: Its matching antigen is unknown.

A second about 7 to 11 cycle PCR used barcoded and J-beta primers. One entry per CDR3 protein, called by TCRdb with MiXCR from the 5' RACE reads. The sample yields about a million distinct CDR3 sequences, about 44% seen once. The chain carries TRBV28 and TRBJ1-5; D is undetermined. The sequenced material came from blood. This TCR was recovered from a young man in good health. The CDR3 DNA is TGTGCCAGCAGTTCACCGGAGACATACAATCAGCCCCAGCATTTT. It translates to CASSSPETYNQPQHF.